Listed below are T cell receptor beta chains from one sample, sequenced in a study of graft-versus-host responses after intestinal transplantation. Their target antigens are unknown. Using immunoSEQ multiplex PCR, the repertoire was profiled, and TCRdb retains in-frame clones only, with some absent. This sample has around 90,000 clones; about 93% occur once, and the top ten carry less than 0.5%. Here the sequenced sample was unstimulated CD8+ T cells sorted from spleen or lymph node cells, taken before intestinal transplant. These TCRs come from a human donor who received an intestinal transplant. Both conserved end residues are trimmed from each CDR3.

CDR3 protein,V gene,J gene
SAWGGSIGNEQY,TRBV29-1,TRBJ2-7
ASSFSTLNTGELF,TRBV7-6,TRBJ2-2
AWTSNPSGGLLYEQY,TRBV30,TRBJ2-7
ASSLTASGSYNEQF,TRBV7-9,TRBJ2-1
ASSANGADTPRLGYT,TRBV6-4,TRBJ1-2
ASSQTGPGGLQY,TRBV7-6,TRBJ2-4
ASSLGRGSGELF,TRBV27,TRBJ2-2
ASSHQGGTEAF,TRBV4-2,TRBJ1-1
ASSLAGGPYNEQF,TRBV27,TRBJ2-1
ASSQTPGIRSYEQY,TRBV14,TRBJ2-7
ASSLGQGAGTEAF,TRBV11-2,TRBJ1-1
ASRLVLTDTQY,TRBV13,TRBJ2-3
ASQNPYSYEQY,TRBV10-2,.
ASSYSSGRSNEKLF,TRBV6-6,TRBJ1-4
ATGQGSYEQY,TRBV19,TRBJ2-7
ASRPDSSSPDSNQPQH,TRBV27,TRBJ1-5
ASSPRGGASSQPQH,TRBV4-2,TRBJ1-5
ASSPTSDRYEQY,TRBV11-3,TRBJ2-7
AWSGRGNTGELF,TRBV30,TRBJ2-2
ASKDGGLSNEQF,TRBV4-3,TRBJ2-1
ASSPGQGAVYEQY,TRBV19,TRBJ2-7
ASSLSSGTNQPQH,TRBV27,TRBJ1-5
ASSGQLFGYT,TRBV6-5,TRBJ1-2
ASSIYRLAEHNEQF,TRBV19,TRBJ2-1
ASSLGDSEQY,TRBV5-6,TRBJ2-7
ASSIGSSRYSSGYEQY,TRBV19,TRBJ2-7
ASSLVRGSASSYNEQF,TRBV7-8,TRBJ2-1
ASRFGTSNTGELF,TRBV6-4,TRBJ2-2
ASSFSGTDGYT,TRBV27,TRBJ1-2
ASSLTTGEETQY,TRBV4-1,TRBJ2-5
ASSVEGPAGTGNTEAF,TRBV9,TRBJ1-1
ASSPAGTSSYNEQF,TRBV4-1,TRBJ2-1
AWSPGQVGNTIY,TRBV30,TRBJ1-3
AWSVPGTGVDTEAF,TRBV30,TRBJ1-1
ASSFAGHEQY,TRBV7-8,TRBJ2-7
ASSEGDRDYGYT,TRBV6-1,TRBJ1-2
ASSPTSGSYNEQF,TRBV6-5,TRBJ2-1